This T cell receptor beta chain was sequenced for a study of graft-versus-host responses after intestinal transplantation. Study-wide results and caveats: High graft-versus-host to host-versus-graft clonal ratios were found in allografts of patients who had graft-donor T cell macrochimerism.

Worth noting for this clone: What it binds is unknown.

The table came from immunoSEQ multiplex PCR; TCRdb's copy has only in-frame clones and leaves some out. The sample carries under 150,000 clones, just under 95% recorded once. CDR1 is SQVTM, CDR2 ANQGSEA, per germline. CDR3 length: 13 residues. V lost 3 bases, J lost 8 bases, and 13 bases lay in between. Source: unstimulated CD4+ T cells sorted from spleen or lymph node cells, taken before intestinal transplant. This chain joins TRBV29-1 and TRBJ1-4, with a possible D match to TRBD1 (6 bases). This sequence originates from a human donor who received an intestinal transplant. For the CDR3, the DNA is TGCAGCGTTGAGGAGCAGGGGAAAGAAAAACTGTTTTTT. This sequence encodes CSVEEQGKEKLFF.